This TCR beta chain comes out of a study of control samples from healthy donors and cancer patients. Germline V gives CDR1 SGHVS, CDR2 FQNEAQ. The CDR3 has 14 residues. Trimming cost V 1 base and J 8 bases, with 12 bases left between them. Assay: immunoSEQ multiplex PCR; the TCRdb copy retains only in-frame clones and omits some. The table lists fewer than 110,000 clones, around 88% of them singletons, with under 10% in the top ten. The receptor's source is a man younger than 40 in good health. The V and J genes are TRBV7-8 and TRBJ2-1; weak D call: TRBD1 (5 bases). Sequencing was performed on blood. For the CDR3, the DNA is TGTGCCAGCAGCTTAGGGTCTAGGGGCGATGAGCAGTTCTTC. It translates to CASSLGSRGDEQFF.